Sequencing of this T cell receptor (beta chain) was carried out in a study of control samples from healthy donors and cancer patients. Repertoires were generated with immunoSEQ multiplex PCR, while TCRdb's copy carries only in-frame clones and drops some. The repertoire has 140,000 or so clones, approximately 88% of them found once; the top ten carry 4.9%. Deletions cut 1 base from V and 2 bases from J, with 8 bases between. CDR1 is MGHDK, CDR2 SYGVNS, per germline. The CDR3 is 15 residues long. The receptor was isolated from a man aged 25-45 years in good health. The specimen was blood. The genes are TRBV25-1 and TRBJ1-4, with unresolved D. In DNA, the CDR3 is TGTGCCAGCAGTGAATCACACACTACTAATGAAAAACTGTTTTTT. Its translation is CASSESHTTNEKLFF.